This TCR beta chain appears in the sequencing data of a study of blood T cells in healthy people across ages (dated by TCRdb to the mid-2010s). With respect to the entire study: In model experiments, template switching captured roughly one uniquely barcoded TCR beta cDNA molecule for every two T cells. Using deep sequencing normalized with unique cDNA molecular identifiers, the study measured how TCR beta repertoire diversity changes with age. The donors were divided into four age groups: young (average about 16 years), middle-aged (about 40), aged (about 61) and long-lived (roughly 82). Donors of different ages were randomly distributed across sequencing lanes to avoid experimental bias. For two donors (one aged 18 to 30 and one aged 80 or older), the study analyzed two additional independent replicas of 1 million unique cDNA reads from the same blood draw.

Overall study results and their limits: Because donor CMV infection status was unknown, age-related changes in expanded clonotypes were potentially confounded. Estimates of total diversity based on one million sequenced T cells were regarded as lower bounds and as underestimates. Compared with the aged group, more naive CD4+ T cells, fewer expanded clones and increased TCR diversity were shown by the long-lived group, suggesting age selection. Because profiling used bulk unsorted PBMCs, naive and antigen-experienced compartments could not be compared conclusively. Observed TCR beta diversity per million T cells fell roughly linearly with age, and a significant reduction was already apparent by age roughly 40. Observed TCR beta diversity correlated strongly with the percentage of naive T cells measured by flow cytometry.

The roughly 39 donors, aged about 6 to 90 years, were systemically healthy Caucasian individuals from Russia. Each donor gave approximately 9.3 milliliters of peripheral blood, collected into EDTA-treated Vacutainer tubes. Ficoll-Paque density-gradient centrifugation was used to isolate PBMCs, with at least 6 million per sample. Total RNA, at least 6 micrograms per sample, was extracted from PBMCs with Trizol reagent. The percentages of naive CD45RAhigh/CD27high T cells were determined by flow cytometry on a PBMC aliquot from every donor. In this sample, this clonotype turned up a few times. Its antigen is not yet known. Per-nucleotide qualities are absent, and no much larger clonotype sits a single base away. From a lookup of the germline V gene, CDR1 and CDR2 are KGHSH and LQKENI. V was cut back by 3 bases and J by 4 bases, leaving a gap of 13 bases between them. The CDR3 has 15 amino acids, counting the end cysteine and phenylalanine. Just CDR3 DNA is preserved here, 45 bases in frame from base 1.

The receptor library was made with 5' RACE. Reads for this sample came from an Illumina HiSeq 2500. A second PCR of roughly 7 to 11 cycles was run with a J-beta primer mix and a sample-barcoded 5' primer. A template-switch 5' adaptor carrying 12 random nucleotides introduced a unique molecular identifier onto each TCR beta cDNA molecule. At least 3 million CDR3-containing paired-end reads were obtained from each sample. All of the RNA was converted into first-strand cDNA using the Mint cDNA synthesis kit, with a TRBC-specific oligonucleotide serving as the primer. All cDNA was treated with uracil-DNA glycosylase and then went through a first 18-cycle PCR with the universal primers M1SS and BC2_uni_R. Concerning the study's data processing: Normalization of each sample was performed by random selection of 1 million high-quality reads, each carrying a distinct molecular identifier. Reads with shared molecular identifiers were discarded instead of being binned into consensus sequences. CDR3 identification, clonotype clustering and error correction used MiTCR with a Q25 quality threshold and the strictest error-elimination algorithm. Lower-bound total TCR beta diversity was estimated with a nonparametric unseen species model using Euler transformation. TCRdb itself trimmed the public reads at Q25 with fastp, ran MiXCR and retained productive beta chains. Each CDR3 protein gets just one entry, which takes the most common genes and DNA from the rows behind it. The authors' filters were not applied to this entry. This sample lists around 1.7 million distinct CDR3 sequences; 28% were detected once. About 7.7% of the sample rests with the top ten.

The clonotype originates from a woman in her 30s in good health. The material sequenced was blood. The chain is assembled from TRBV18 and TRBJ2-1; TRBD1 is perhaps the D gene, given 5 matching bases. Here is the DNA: TGTGCCAGCTCACCGGGCAGGGCGATTTACAATGAGCAGTTCTTC. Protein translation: CASSPGRAIYNEQFF.